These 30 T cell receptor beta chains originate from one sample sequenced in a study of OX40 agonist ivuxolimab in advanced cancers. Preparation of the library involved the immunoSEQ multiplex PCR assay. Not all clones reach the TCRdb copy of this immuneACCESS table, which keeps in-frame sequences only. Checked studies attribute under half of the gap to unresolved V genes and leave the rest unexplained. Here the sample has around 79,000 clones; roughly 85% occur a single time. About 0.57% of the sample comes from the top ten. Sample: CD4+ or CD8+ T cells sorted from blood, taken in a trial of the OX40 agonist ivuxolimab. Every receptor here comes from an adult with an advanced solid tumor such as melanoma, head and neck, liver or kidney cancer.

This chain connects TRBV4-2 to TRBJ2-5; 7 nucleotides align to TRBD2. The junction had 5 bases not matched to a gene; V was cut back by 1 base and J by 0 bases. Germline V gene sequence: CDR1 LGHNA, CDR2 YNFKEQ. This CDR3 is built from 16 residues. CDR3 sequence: CASSQVGRVDQETQYF. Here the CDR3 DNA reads TGTGCCAGCAGCCAAGTGGGGAGGGTGGACCAAGAGACCCAGTACTTC.

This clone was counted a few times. The CDR3 coding sequence is TGTGCCAGCAGCCCGGGACTGCAGGGTACTGAAGCTTTCTTT. It translates to CASSPGLQGTEAFF. The chain couples TRBV2 to TRBJ1-1; possible D gene TRBD1, 5 bases. Trimming left V 6 bases short and J 5 bases short, with 16 bases between. Germline CDR1 SNHLY, CDR2 FYNNEI. The CDR3 sequence is 14 residues long.

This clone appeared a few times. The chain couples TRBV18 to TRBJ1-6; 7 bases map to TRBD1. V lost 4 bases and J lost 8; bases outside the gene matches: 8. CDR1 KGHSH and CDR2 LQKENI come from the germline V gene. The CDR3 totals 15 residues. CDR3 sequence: CASSRGQANDSPLHF. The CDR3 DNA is TGTGCCAGCTCACGAGGACAGGCGAACGATTCACCCCTCCACTTT.

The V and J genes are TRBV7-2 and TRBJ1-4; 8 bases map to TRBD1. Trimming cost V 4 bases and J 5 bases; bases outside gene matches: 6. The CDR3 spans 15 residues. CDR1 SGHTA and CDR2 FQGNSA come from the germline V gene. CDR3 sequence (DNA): TGTGCCAGCAGCTCCCCTGGGACAGGCAATGAAAAACTGTTTTTT. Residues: CASSSPGTGNEKLFF.

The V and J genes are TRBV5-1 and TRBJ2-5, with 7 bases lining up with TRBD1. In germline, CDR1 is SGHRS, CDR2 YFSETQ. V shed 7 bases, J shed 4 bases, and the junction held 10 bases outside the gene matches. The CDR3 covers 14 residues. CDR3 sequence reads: CASHTTGAGETQYF. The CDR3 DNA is TGCGCCAGCCATACCACAGGGGCTGGAGAGACCCAGTACTTC.

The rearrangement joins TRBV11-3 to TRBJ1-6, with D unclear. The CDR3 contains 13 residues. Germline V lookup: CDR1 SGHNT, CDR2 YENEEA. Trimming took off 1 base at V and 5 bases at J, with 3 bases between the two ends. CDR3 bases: TGTGCCAGCAGCTTAGGGCATAATTCACCCCTCCACTTT. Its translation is CASSLGHNSPLHF.

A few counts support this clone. Here the CDR3 reads CASSPRVGAQPQHF. For the CDR3, the DNA is TGTGCCAGCAGTCCCCGGGTAGGGGCTCAGCCCCAGCATTTT. The genes are TRBV6-5 and TRBJ1-5; D may be TRBD1 (5 bases). The CDR3 has 14 amino acids. Trimming took off 5 bases at V and 6 bases at J, with 14 bases between the two ends. Germline V gene lookup returns CDR1 MNHEY and CDR2 SVGAGI.

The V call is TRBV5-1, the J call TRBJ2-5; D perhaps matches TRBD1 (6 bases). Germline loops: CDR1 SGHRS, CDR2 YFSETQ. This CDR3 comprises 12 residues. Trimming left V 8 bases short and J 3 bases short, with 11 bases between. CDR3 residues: CASRSGEETQYF. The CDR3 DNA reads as TGCGCCAGTCGATCAGGGGAAGAGACCCAGTACTTC.

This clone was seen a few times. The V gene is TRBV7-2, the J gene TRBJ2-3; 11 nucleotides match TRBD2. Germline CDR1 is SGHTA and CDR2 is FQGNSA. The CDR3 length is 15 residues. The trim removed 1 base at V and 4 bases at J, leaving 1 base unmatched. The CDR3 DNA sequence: TGTGCCAGCAGCTTAGGACTAGCGGGGCCAGATACGCAGTATTTT. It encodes CASSLGLAGPDTQYF.

CDR3 amino acids: CASSPGQGVDTQYF. Here the CDR3 DNA reads TGTGCCAGCAGCCCTGGACAGGGAGTAGATACGCAGTATTTT. The V call is TRBV7-2, the J call TRBJ2-3, with 8 bases fitting TRBD1. Germline V lookup: CDR1 SGHTA, CDR2 FQGNSA. V was pared by 5 bases and J by 5 bases, with 6 bases of the junction left unmatched. The CDR3 spans 14 residues. The entire variable domain, with the rest obtained from reference TRBV7-2 and TRBJ2-3, is as follows: GAGVSQSPSNKVTEKGKDVELRCDPISGHTALYWYRQSLGQGLEFLIYFQGNSAPDKSGLPSDRFSAERTGGSVSTLTIQRTQQEDSAVYLCASSPGQGVDTQYFGPGTRLTVL.

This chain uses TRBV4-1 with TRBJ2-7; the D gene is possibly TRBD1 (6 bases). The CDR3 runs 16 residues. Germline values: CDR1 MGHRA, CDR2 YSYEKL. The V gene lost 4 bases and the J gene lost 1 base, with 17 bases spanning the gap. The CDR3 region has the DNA TGCGCCAGCAGCCCGTCGTCCAGGACAGCTTCCTACGAGCAGTACTTC. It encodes CASSPSSRTASYEQYF.

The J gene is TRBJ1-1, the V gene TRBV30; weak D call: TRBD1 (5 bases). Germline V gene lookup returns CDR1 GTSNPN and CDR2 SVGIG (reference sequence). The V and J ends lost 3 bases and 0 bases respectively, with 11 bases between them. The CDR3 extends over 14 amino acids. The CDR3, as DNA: TGTGCCTGGAGCAGAGCGGGGGTGAACACTGAAGCTTTCTTT. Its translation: CAWSRAGVNTEAFF. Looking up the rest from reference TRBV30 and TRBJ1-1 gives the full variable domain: SQTIHQWPATLVQPVGSPLSLECTVEGTSNPNLYWYRQAAGRGLQLLFYSVGIGQISSEVPQNLSASRPQDRQFILSSKKLLLSDSGFYLCAWSRAGVNTEAFFGQGTRLTVV.

The DNA of the CDR3 is TGTGCCAGCAGCTTGTTTGGTGGGATAGATACGCAGTATTTT. It specifies CASSLFGGIDTQYF. The chain links TRBV7-9 to TRBJ2-3, with unresolved D. V dropped 3 bases and J dropped 5 bases, with 12 bases sitting between them. There are 14 residues in the CDR3. CDR1 and CDR2 from the germline V gene are SEHNR and FQNEAQ (reference sequence). Complete variable domain (other parts from reference TRBV7-9 and TRBJ2-3): DTGVSQNPRHKITKRGQNVTFRCDPISEHNRLYWYRQTLGQGPEFLTYFQNEAQLEKSRLLSDRFSAERPKGSFSTLEIQRTEQGDSAMYLCASSLFGGIDTQYFGPGTRLTVL.

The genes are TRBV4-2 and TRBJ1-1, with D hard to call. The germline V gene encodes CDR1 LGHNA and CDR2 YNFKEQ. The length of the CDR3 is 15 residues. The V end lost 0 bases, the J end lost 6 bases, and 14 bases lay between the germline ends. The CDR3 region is CASSQDFVGQAEAFF. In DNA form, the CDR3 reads TGTGCCAGCAGCCAAGATTTTGTCGGGCAGGCTGAAGCTTTCTTT.

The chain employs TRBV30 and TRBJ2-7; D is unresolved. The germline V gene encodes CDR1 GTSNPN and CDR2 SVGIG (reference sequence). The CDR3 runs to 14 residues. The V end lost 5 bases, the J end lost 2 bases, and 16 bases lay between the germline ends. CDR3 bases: TGTGCCTGGGGCCTCGGGCGCGGAACCTACGAGCAGTACTTC. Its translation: CAWGLGRGTYEQYF.

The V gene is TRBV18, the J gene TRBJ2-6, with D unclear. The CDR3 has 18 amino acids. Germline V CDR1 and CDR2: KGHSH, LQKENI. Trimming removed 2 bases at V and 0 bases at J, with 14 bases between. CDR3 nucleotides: TGTGCCAGCTCACCAGCTAGTGCGTGGGGCTCTGGGGCCAACGTCCTGACTTTC. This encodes CASSPASAWGSGANVLTF.

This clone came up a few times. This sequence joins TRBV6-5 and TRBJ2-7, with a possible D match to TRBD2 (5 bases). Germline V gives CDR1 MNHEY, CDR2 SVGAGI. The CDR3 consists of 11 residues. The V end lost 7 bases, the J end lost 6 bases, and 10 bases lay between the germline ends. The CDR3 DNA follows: TGTGCCAGCATATCCGGGATCGAGCAGTACTTC. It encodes CASISGIEQYF.

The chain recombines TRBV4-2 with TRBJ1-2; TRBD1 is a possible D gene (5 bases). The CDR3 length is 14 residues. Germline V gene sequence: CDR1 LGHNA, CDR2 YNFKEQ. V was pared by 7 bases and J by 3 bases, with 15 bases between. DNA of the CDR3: TGTGCCAGCAACCGGGGGGGTGCCGACTATGGCTACACCTTC. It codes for CASNRGGADYGYTF.

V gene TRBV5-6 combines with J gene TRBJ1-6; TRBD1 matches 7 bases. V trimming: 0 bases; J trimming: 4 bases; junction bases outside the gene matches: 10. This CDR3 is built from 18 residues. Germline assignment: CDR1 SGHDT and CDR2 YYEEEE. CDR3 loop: CASSLGPTGTAYNSPLHF. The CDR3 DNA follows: TGTGCCAGCAGCTTGGGACCGACCGGGACAGCTTATAATTCACCCCTCCACTTT.

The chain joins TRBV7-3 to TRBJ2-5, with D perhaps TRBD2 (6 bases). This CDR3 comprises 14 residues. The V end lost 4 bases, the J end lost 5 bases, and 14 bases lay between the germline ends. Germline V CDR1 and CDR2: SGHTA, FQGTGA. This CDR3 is CASSSGLPGETQYF. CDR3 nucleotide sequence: TGTGCCAGCAGCTCGGGACTCCCCGGGGAGACCCAGTACTTC.

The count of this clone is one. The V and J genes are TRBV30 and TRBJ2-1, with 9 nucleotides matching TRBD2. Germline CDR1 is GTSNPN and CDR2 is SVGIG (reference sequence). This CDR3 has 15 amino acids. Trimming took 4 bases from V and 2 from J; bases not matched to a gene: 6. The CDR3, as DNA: TGTGCCTGGACTCGCGCGGGGGGGCCCTACAATGAGCAGTTCTTC. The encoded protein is CAWTRAGGPYNEQFF.

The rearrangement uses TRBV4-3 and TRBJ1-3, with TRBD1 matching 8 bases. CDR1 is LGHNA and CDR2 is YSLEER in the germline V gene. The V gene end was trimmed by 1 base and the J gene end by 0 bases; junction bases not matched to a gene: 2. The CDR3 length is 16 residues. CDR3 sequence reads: CASSQGTGSSGNTIYF. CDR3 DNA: TGCGCCAGCAGCCAAGGGACAGGGAGCTCTGGAAACACCATATATTTT.

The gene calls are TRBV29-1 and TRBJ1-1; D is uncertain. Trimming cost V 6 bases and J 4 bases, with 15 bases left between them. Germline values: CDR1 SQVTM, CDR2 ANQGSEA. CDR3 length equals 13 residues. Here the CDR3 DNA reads TGCAGCGTCGACGGCCAAATGAGCACTGAAGCTTTCTTT. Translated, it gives CSVDGQMSTEAFF.

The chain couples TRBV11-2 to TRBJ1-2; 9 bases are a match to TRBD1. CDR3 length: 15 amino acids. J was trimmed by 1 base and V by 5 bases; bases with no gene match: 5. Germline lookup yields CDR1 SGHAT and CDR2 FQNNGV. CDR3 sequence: CASSLGTGNNYGYTF. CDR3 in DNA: TGTGCCAGCAGCCTTGGGACAGGGAATAACTATGGCTACACCTTC.

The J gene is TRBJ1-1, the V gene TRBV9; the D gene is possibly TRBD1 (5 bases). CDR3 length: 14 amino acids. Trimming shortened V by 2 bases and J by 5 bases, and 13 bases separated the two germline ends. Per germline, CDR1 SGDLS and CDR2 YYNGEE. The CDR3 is CASSVGTRGTEAFF. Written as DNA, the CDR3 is TGTGCCAGCAGCGTCGGGACCCGGGGAACTGAAGCTTTCTTT.

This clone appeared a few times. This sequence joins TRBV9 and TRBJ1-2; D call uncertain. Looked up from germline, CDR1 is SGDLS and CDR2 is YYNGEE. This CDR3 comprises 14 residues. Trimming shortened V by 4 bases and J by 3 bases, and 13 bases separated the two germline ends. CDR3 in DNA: TGTGCCAGCAGCAAACTTAGTCTAGACTATGGCTACACCTTC. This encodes CASSKLSLDYGYTF. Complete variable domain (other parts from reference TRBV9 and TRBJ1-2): DSGVTQTPKHLITATGQRVTLRCSPRSGDLSVYWYQQSLDQGLQFLIQYYNGEERAKGNILERFSAQQFPDLHSELNLSSLELGDSALYFCASSKLSLDYGYTFGSGTRLTVV.

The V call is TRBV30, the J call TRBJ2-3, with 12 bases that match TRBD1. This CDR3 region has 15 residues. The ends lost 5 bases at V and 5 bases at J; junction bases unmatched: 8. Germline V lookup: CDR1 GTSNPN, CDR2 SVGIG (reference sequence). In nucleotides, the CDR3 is TGTGCCTGGGCCATGGGACAGGGGGCGATAGATACGCAGTATTTT. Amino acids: CAWAMGQGAIDTQYF.

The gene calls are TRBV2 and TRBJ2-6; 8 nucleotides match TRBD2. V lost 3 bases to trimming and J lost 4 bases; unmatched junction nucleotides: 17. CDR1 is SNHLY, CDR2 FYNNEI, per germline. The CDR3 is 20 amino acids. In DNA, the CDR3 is TGTGCCAGCAGTGACTTAGCTTGGGGACTAGGGGTGGGAGGGGCCAACGTCCTGACTTTC. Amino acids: CASSDLAWGLGVGGANVLTF.

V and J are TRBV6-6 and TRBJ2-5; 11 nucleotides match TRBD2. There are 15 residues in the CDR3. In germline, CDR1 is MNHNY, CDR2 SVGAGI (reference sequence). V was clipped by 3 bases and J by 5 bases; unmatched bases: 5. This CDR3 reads CASSYIAGGRETQYF. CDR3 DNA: TGTGCCAGCAGTTATATAGCGGGGGGGCGGGAGACCCAGTACTTC.

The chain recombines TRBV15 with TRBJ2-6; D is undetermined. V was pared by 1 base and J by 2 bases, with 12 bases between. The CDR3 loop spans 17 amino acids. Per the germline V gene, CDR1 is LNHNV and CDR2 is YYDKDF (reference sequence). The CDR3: CATSRARENPGANVLTF. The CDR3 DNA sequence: TGTGCCACCAGCAGAGCTCGAGAGAACCCTGGGGCCAACGTCCTGACTTTC.